The next 29 T cell receptor beta chains were all read from a single sample in a study of identifying expanded T cells in peripheral blood. TCRdb's table, derived via immunoSEQ multiplex PCR, lists solely in-frame clones and lacks some. The sample shows roughly 63,000 clones, about 80% of them seen only once. The sequenced sample was blood. These receptors were obtained from a person between 18 and 75 years old in good health.

The chain is built from TRBV7-2 and TRBJ2-7; 7 bases fit TRBD2. Germline trimming cut 2 bases from V and 4 bases from J; bases unmatched to any gene: 5. From germline, CDR1 is SGHTA and CDR2 FQGNSA. This CDR3 spans 14 amino acids. CDR3 nucleotides: TGTGCCAGCAGCTTATTCGGGAGGAGGTACGAGCAGTACTTC. Amino acid sequence: CASSLFGRRYEQYF. Drawing the rest from reference TRBV7-2 and TRBJ2-7, the complete variable domain is GAGVSQSPSNKVTEKGKDVELRCDPISGHTALYWYRQSLGQGLEFLIYFQGNSAPDKSGLPSDRFSAERTGGSVSTLTIQRTQQEDSAVYLCASSLFGRRYEQYFGPGTRLTVT.

The CDR3: CASSRLNYRGPLEQYF. CDR3 bases: TGCGCCAGCAGTCGACTAAATTACAGGGGGCCCCTGGAGCAGTACTTC. The chain recombines TRBV10-1 with TRBJ2-7; TRBD1 matches at 9 bases. The CDR3 length is 16 residues. After removal of 5 bases from V and 7 bases from J, the junction contained 15 bases not matched to a gene. The germline V gene encodes CDR1 WNHNN and CDR2 SYGVQD (reference sequence).

The chain has TRBV7-9 and TRBJ1-2, with a weak D call TRBD1 (6 bases). Between the trimmed V and J ends, which lost 2 bases and 8 bases, there was a span of 15 bases. Per the germline V gene, CDR1 is SEHNR and CDR2 is FQNEAQ (reference sequence). This CDR3 spans 14 amino acids. In DNA, the CDR3 is TGTGCCAGCAGCTTACGGGACAATAAATACGGCTACACCTTC. It translates to CASSLRDNKYGYTF. The variable domain in full, with the rest retrieved from reference TRBV7-9 and TRBJ1-2, is DTGVSQNPRHKITKRGQNVTFRCDPISEHNRLYWYRQTLGQGPEFLTYFQNEAQLEKSRLLSDRFSAERPKGSFSTLEIQRTEQGDSAMYLCASSLRDNKYGYTFGSGTRLTVV.

The chain combines TRBV6-1 with TRBJ1-1; 7 bases align to TRBD1. Per the germline V gene, CDR1 is MNHNS and CDR2 is SASEGT. The CDR3 covers 15 residues. The V and J ends lost 6 bases and 0 bases, in that order; junction bases with no gene match: 7. The CDR3 protein is CASSLGGPMNTEAFF. For the CDR3, the DNA is TGTGCCAGCAGCCTAGGGGGCCCGATGAACACTGAAGCTTTCTTT.

This clone appeared a single time. This chain connects TRBV7-6 to TRBJ2-7; D may be TRBD2 (5 bases). V dropped 2 bases and J dropped 7 bases, with 12 bases sitting between them. In germline, CDR1 is SGHVS, CDR2 FNYEAQ. CDR3 length: 13 amino acids. The CDR3 DNA follows: TGTGCCAGCAGCTTATATCCGGGCGGGGAGCAGTACTTC. Translated, it gives CASSLYPGGEQYF.

The chain combines TRBV6-5 with TRBJ1-1; 7 bases line up with TRBD1. Germline values: CDR1 MNHEY, CDR2 SVGAGI. V lost 4 bases, J lost 4 bases, and 6 bases stayed unmatched. CDR3 length: 14 amino acids. As DNA, the CDR3 is TGTGCCAGCAGTTTGGATAGGGGGCTCACTGAAGCTTTCTTT. This gives the protein CASSLDRGLTEAFF.

This chain uses TRBV27 with TRBJ1-5; 10 bases line up with TRBD1. V was pared by 5 bases and J by 5 bases, with 12 bases of the junction left unmatched. Germline V gene sequence: CDR1 MNHEY, CDR2 SMNVEV (reference sequence). The CDR3 is 17 residues long. The CDR3 region is CASSPRWLTGGDQPQHF. CDR3 nucleotide sequence: TGTGCCAGCAGTCCCAGATGGCTGACAGGGGGCGATCAGCCCCAGCATTTT.

The genes are TRBV6-1 and TRBJ2-7; D possibly corresponds to TRBD2 (6 bases). The CDR3 has 13 residues. The germline V gene encodes CDR1 MNHNS and CDR2 SASEGT. The V end lost 3 bases, the J end lost 5 bases, and 11 bases lay between the germline ends. The CDR3 reads CASSDREADEQYF. The CDR3 nucleotides read TGTGCCAGCAGTGACAGGGAGGCGGACGAGCAGTACTTC.

This clone was detected only once. The chain carries TRBV5-1 and TRBJ2-2, with no clear D. Germline CDR1 reads SGHRS; CDR2 reads YFSETQ. This CDR3 has 13 amino acids. V was trimmed by 0 bases and J by 4 bases, leaving 4 bases between them. The CDR3 spells CASSLGVTGELFF. Written as DNA, the CDR3 is TGCGCCAGCAGCTTGGGGGTCACCGGGGAGCTGTTTTTT.

The J gene is TRBJ2-1, the V gene TRBV18, with a possible D match to TRBD1 (6 bases). Trimming pared 3 bases from V and 6 bases from J, leaving 12 bases between. The germline CDR1 and CDR2 sequences are KGHSH and LQKENI. This CDR3 has 14 residues. CDR3 nucleotides: TGTGCCAGCTCACCCCGACAGGCCGGCAATGAGCAGTTCTTC. It encodes CASSPRQAGNEQFF.

On this clone: A much larger clone is a single base away; this may be a read error. The rearrangement links TRBV5-6 to TRBJ2-7, with D hard to call. Germline loops: CDR1 SGHDT, CDR2 YYEEEE. Trimming took 0 bases from V and 5 from J, leaving 3 bases between them. The CDR3 runs 11 residues. CDR3 coding DNA: TGTGCCAGCAGCTTGGACCACGAGCAGTACTTC. This gives the protein CASSLDHEQYF.

This clone came up once. The chain carries TRBV7-8 and TRBJ1-4; D may be TRBD1 (5 bases). Germline V CDR1 and CDR2: SGHVS, FQNEAQ. V was pared by 1 base and J by 5 bases, with 14 bases between. The CDR3 is 16 amino acids. For the CDR3, the DNA is TGTGCCAGCAGCTTAGTAGGAGGGACGGGGAATGAAAAACTGTTTTTT. It translates to CASSLVGGTGNEKLFF.

This clone was detected a few times. CDR3 in DNA: TGCGCCAGCAGCTTGGTACAGGGCTTTGAAGCTTTCTTT. Residues: CASSLVQGFEAFF. V is TRBV5-1 and J is TRBJ1-1; TRBD1 might be the D (6 bases). Trimming removed 0 bases at V and 7 bases at J, with 10 bases between. The CDR3 contains 13 residues. Per the germline V gene, CDR1 is SGHRS and CDR2 is YFSETQ. The whole variable domain, remainder taken from reference TRBV5-1 and TRBJ1-1, is KAGVTQTPRYLIKTRGQQVTLSCSPISGHRSVSWYQQTPGQGLQFLFEYFSETQRNKGNFPGRFSGRQFSNSRSEMNVSTLELGDSALYLCASSLVQGFEAFFGQGTRLTVV.

This clone was picked up one time. The rearrangement uses TRBV18 and TRBJ1-3; no definite D call. The V gene lost 3 bases and the J gene lost 1 base, with 7 bases spanning the gap. The CDR3 is 14 amino acids. Germline lookup yields CDR1 KGHSH and CDR2 LQKENI. The CDR3 region is CASSPQVSGNTIYF. The CDR3 DNA is TGTGCCAGCTCACCCCAGGTATCTGGAAACACCATATATTTT.

This rearrangement joins TRBV5-6 to TRBJ1-2; TRBD1 might be the D (5 bases). Germline V gene lookup returns CDR1 SGHDT and CDR2 YYEEEE. The CDR3 sequence is 13 residues long. V was shortened by 4 bases and J by 3 bases, with 10 bases between the two germline ends. The DNA for the CDR3 is TGTGCCAGCAGCCGTGACAGAGACTATGGCTACACCTTC. Its protein product is CASSRDRDYGYTF. Using reference TRBV5-6 and TRBJ1-2 for the parts outside the CDR3, the full variable domain is DAGVTQSPTHLIKTRGQQVTLRCSPKSGHDTVSWYQQALGQGPQFIFQYYEEEERQRGNFPDRFSGHQFPNYSSELNVNALLLGDSALYLCASSRDRDYGYTFGSGTRLTVV.

The chain has TRBV5-8 and TRBJ1-5; D uncertain. Looked up from germline, CDR1 is SGHTS and CDR2 is YDEGEE. The CDR3 runs 15 residues. Trimming took off 2 bases at V and 0 bases at J, with 9 bases between the two ends. CDR3 protein: CASSLIGFSNQPQHF. The CDR3 coding sequence is TGTGCCAGCAGCTTAATAGGGTTTAGCAATCAGCCCCAGCATTTT.

V is TRBV6-1 and J is TRBJ1-1; 7 bases are a match to TRBD1. The CDR3 is 13 residues long. V lost 6 bases and J lost 5; bases outside the gene matches: 6. Germline V gives CDR1 MNHNS, CDR2 SASEGT. For the CDR3, the DNA is TGTGCCAGCAGGGAGACAGGGACGACTGAAGCTTTCTTT. Protein sequence: CASRETGTTEAFF.

This clone was observed a few times. V usage is TRBV5-4 and J usage is TRBJ1-2; TRBD1 is a possible D gene (5 bases). Germline V lookup: CDR1 SGHNT, CDR2 YYREEE (reference sequence). Trimming took 4 bases from V and 4 from J, leaving 11 bases between them. CDR3 length: 13 amino acids. The CDR3 region has the DNA TGTGCCAGCAGCCGGGGGGGTGCCTATGGCTACACCTTC. The encoded protein is CASSRGGAYGYTF.

This clone was detected a few times. V gene TRBV29-1 combines with J gene TRBJ1-1, with 8 bases that match TRBD1. V lost 2 bases to trimming and J lost 2 bases; unmatched junction nucleotides: 7. Germline V lookup: CDR1 SQVTM, CDR2 ANQGSEA. There are 15 residues in the CDR3. The chain's CDR3 is CSVELGTGYNTEAFF. The CDR3, as DNA: TGCAGCGTTGAACTGGGGACAGGTTATAACACTGAAGCTTTCTTT.

V usage is TRBV28 and J usage is TRBJ2-5; D remains ambiguous. The DNA end lines up better with TRBJ2-7; the J call may be wrong. The CDR3 has 14 amino acids. CDR1 is MDHEN, CDR2 SYDVKM, per germline. CDR3 DNA: TGTGCCAGCAGTTTCGTCCGGGCTTCCTACGAGCAGTACTTC. It encodes CASSFVRASYEQYF.

The chain carries TRBV5-1 and TRBJ2-2; perhaps TRBD1 as D (5 bases). V dropped 0 bases and J dropped 5 bases, with 11 bases sitting between them. This CDR3 comprises 15 residues. Germline loops: CDR1 SGHRS, CDR2 YFSETQ. The DNA of the CDR3 is TGCGCCAGCAGCTTGGAAGGGGTGCCAACCGGGGAGCTGTTTTTT. It encodes CASSLEGVPTGELFF.

The chain combines TRBV5-4 with TRBJ2-6; a possible D gene is TRBD1 (5 bases). V was trimmed by 2 bases and J by 0 bases, leaving 9 bases between them. Germline values: CDR1 SGHNT, CDR2 YYREEE (reference sequence). The CDR3 contains 16 residues. The CDR3 here is CASSFQGRSGANVLTF. The CDR3 region has the DNA TGTGCCAGCAGCTTTCAGGGTCGCTCTGGGGCCAACGTCCTGACTTTC.

CDR3 bases: TGTGCCAGCAGCTTAGTAGCAGGGGCCTATGGCTACACCTTC. It yields the protein CASSLVAGAYGYTF. The rearrangement links TRBV11-2 to TRBJ1-2; TRBD1 might be the D (6 bases). Germline CDR1 reads SGHAT; CDR2 reads FQNNGV. The CDR3 runs to 14 residues. V shed 1 base and J shed 4 bases, with 10 bases lying between them. The variable domain in full, completed from reference TRBV11-2 and TRBJ1-2, reads EAGVAQSPRYKIIEKRQSVAFWCNPISGHATLYWYQQILGQGPKLLIQFQNNGVVDDSQLPKDRFSAERLKGVDSTLKIQPAKLEDSAVYLCASSLVAGAYGYTFGSGTRLTVV.

This clone has only one observation. In DNA form, the CDR3 reads TGTGCCAGCAGCCCCCGGGACAGGGGAGGGGACACTGAAGCTTTCTTT. Protein sequence: CASSPRDRGGDTEAFF. The chain carries TRBV5-4 and TRBJ1-1, with 10 bases identical to TRBD1. This CDR3 is built from 16 residues. The junction had 9 bases not matched to a gene; V was cut back by 4 bases and J by 3 bases. Germline loops: CDR1 SGHNT, CDR2 YYREEE (reference sequence). The full variable domain, rest sourced from reference TRBV5-4 and TRBJ1-1, is ETGVTQSPTHLIKTRGQQVTLRCSSQSGHNTVSWYQQALGQGPQFIFQYYREEENGRGNFPPRFSGLQFPNYSSELNVNALELDDSALYLCASSPRDRGGDTEAFFGQGTRLTVV.

The chain is built from TRBV15 and TRBJ2-1, with 14 bases lining up with TRBD2. The CDR3 totals 14 residues. J was trimmed by 9 bases and V by 5 bases; bases with no gene match: 3. Germline V gene lookup returns CDR1 LNHNV and CDR2 YYDKDF (reference sequence). The CDR3 region is CATSLGLAGAEQFF. In DNA, the CDR3 is TGTGCCACCAGCCTGGGACTAGCGGGAGCTGAGCAGTTCTTC. The full variable domain, with the rest looked up from reference TRBV15 and TRBJ2-1, is DAMVIQNPRYQVTQFGKPVTLSCSQTLNHNVMYWYQQKSSQAPKLLFHYYDKDFNNEADTPDNFQSRRPNTSFCFLDIRSPGLGDTAMYLCATSLGLAGAEQFFGPGTRLTVL.

This chain joins TRBV19 and TRBJ2-7; D possibly corresponds to TRBD2 (5 bases). This CDR3 has 17 residues. The germline CDR1 and CDR2 sequences are LNHDA and SQIVND (reference sequence). V was clipped by 1 base and J by 1 base, with 17 bases between them. The DNA for the CDR3 is TGTGCCAGTAGTATAGGAAGGGCGGGCCCGTTATCCTACGAGCAGTACTTC. It translates to CASSIGRAGPLSYEQYF.

The chain couples TRBV30 to TRBJ1-2; no firm D call. Trimming left V 1 base short and J 1 base short, with 7 bases between. Germline V CDR1 and CDR2: GTSNPN, SVGIG (reference sequence). The CDR3 contains 13 residues. CDR3 protein: CAWSASRNYGYTF. The CDR3 DNA follows: TGTGCCTGGAGTGCGTCCCGTAACTATGGCTACACCTTC.

The genes are TRBV7-2 and TRBJ2-3; tentatively, D is TRBD2 (6 bases). This CDR3 has 16 amino acids. Germline V gene sequence: CDR1 SGHTA, CDR2 FQGNSA. The germline V and J ends were trimmed by 5 bases and 0 bases, with 15 bases remaining between them. CDR3 in DNA: TGTGCCAGCAGCCCACGAGCGAGCGGGAGCACAGATACGCAGTATTTT. Translation gives CASSPRASGSTDTQYF.

This clone was detected once. The V gene is TRBV19, the J gene TRBJ1-1; perhaps TRBD1 as D (6 bases). The germline V gene encodes CDR1 LNHDA and CDR2 SQIVND (reference sequence). V shed 5 bases and J shed 1 base, with 14 bases lying between them. This CDR3 has 15 residues. For the CDR3, the DNA is TGTGCCAGTAGTGCTCAGGGGAGCTGGAACACTGAAGCTTTCTTT. Translating gives CASSAQGSWNTEAFF.